This entry lists 30 T cell receptor beta chains sequenced from one sample in a study of blood T cell repertoires in COVID-19 (dated by TCRdb to about 2020). The library was produced with the immunoSEQ multiplex PCR assay. What TCRdb holds here is the immuneACCESS table cut down to in-frame rearrangements. Part of the clones is not present; checked against another copy, under half of the missing clones reflect an unresolved V gene, and the others are unexplained. Counted in this sample were about 120,000 clones; around 86% of them appeared once. The ten largest clones add up to just under 30% of the sample. Sequencing was performed on peripheral blood. The receptors shown here come from a woman aged 70-85 years with acute or convalescent COVID-19.

The chain joins TRBV12-2 to TRBJ1-2. TRBV12-2 is deemed a pseudogene. This CDR3 is 14 amino acids long. As DNA, the CDR3 is TGTGCAAGTCGCGCCGGGACTTTGATCGAGGGCTACACCTTC. Amino acid sequence: CASRAGTLIEGYTF.

CDR3 in DNA: TGTGCCAGCTCACCAGGGACAGGGAAATCACCCCTCCACTTT. The encoded protein is CASSPGTGKSPLHF. The chain uses TRBV18 and TRBJ1-6; 9 positions match TRBD1. The CDR3 is 14 amino acids. CDR1 and CDR2 from the germline V gene are KGHSH and LQKENI. V was clipped by 2 bases and J by 10 bases; unmatched bases: 3. Using reference TRBV18 and TRBJ1-6 for the parts outside the CDR3, the full variable domain is NAGVMQNPRHLVRRRGQEARLRCSPMKGHSHVYWYRQLPEEGLKFMVYLQKENIIDESGMPKERFSAEFPKEGPSILRIQQVVRGDSAAYFCASSPGTGKSPLHFGNGTRLTVT.

The V and J genes are TRBV10-1 and TRBJ2-7; 8 nucleotides match TRBD2. The CDR3 extends over 15 amino acids. The germline CDR1 and CDR2 sequences are WNHNN and SYGVQD (reference sequence). Trimming cost V 2 bases and J 3 bases; bases outside gene matches: 6. DNA of the CDR3: TGCGCCAGCAGTGAGGCGGGGGGCCTCAGCTACGAGCAGTACTTC. Amino acids: CASSEAGGLSYEQYF.

The chain combines TRBV24-1 with TRBJ2-4, with a possible D match to TRBD2 (5 bases). The germline CDR1 and CDR2 sequences are KGHDR and SFDVKD. There are 13 residues in the CDR3. V was trimmed by 4 bases and J by 9 bases, leaving 12 bases between them. The CDR3 DNA reads TGTGCCACCAGTGACCCTGGGGAGAGCATTCAGTACTTC. This encodes CATSDPGESIQYF.

The chain combines TRBV18 with TRBJ1-3; no clear D. The V gene's germline CDR1 is KGHSH and CDR2 LQKENI. The CDR3 is made up of 17 amino acids. Trimming pared 3 bases from V and 0 bases from J, leaving 15 bases between. Here the CDR3 DNA reads TGTGCCAGCTCACCCCTCCTGCAGTTGTCCTCTGGAAACACCATATATTTT. It specifies CASSPLLQLSSGNTIYF.

This chain connects TRBV9 to TRBJ2-1, with a tentative D call TRBD2 (5 bases). CDR1 is SGDLS, CDR2 YYNGEE, per germline. The CDR3 totals 13 residues. V gave up 7 bases and J gave up 2 bases, with 10 bases separating them. In DNA, the CDR3 is TGTGCCAGCTCTGGGGAGACCTACAATGAGCAGTTCTTC. Its protein is CASSGETYNEQFF.

J is TRBJ2-5 and V is TRBV5-1, with 11 bases that match TRBD2. This CDR3 is 15 amino acids long. CDR1 is SGHRS and CDR2 is YFSETQ in the germline V gene. Losses at the gene ends were 3 bases for V and 0 bases for J; bases not matched to a gene: 1. CDR3 in amino acids: CASSSLAGDQETQYF. CDR3 coding DNA: TGCGCCAGCAGCTCACTAGCGGGGGACCAAGAGACCCAGTACTTC.

V is TRBV5-1 and J is TRBJ2-7, with D tentatively TRBD1 (6 bases). Germline values: CDR1 SGHRS, CDR2 YFSETQ. The CDR3 has 13 residues. V lost 4 bases and J lost 3, with 11 bases in between. In DNA form, the CDR3 reads TGCGCCAGCAGCCTGGACAGTTACTACGAGCAGTACTTC. This translates into CASSLDSYYEQYF.

This clone was observed a few times. This chain connects TRBV9 to TRBJ1-2, with a tentative D call TRBD1 (6 bases). Trimming cost V 0 bases and J 3 bases, with 6 bases left between them. This CDR3 has 13 amino acids. CDR1 and CDR2 (germline): SGDLS, YYNGEE. The CDR3 reads CASSVDRDYGYTF. Written as DNA, the CDR3 is TGTGCCAGCAGCGTAGACAGGGACTATGGCTACACCTTC.

The V gene is TRBV7-9, the J gene TRBJ1-1; 7 bases fit TRBD1. V lost 1 base, J lost 1 base, and 0 bases stayed unmatched. The CDR3 is made up of 14 amino acids. In germline, CDR1 is SEHNR, CDR2 FQNEAQ (reference sequence). CDR3 in amino acids: CASSLDRGNTEAFF. Here the CDR3 DNA reads TGTGCCAGCAGCTTAGACAGGGGGAACACTGAAGCTTTCTTT.

This clone was recorded a few times. V usage is TRBV30 and J usage is TRBJ1-3; D unclear. V lost 3 bases to trimming and J lost 2 bases, with 11 bases between them. CDR1 GTSNPN and CDR2 SVGIG come from the germline V gene (reference sequence). The CDR3 runs to 14 residues. The chain's CDR3 is CAWRRGDTGNTIYF. The CDR3 DNA is TGTGCCTGGAGACGCGGTGATACTGGAAACACCATATATTTT. The complete variable domain, with remaining parts taken from reference TRBV30 and TRBJ1-3, reads SQTIHQWPATLVQPVGSPLSLECTVEGTSNPNLYWYRQAAGRGLQLLFYSVGIGQISSEVPQNLSASRPQDRQFILSSKKLLLSDSGFYLCAWRRGDTGNTIYFGEGSWLTVV.

J is TRBJ1-5 and V is TRBV27; TRBD1 matches 10 bases. Germline V gene lookup returns CDR1 MNHEY and CDR2 SMNVEV (reference sequence). This CDR3 is 16 amino acids long. V gave up 5 bases and J gave up 7 bases; unmatched junction bases: 11. The CDR3: CASSRGGGQGHQPQHF. In nucleotides, the CDR3 is TGTGCCAGCAGTCGCGGAGGGGGACAGGGGCACCAGCCCCAGCATTTT.

This chain links TRBV18 with TRBJ1-1; weak D call: TRBD1 (5 bases). V lost 2 bases and J lost 8, with 12 bases in between. Germline values: CDR1 KGHSH, CDR2 LQKENI. This CDR3 has 13 residues. The CDR3 region is CASSPRDLREAFF. The CDR3 region has the DNA TGTGCCAGCTCACCAAGGGACTTAAGAGAAGCTTTCTTT.

The CDR3 here is CASRISGGGAETQYF. Written as DNA, the CDR3 is TGTGCCAGTAGGATTAGCGGGGGGGGTGCAGAGACCCAGTACTTC. V gene TRBV19 combines with J gene TRBJ2-5, with 11 bases that match TRBD2. V dropped 6 bases and J dropped 4; count of bases not matched to a gene: 7. Germline V gene sequence: CDR1 LNHDA, CDR2 SQIVND (reference sequence). The CDR3 contains 15 residues. The whole variable domain, remainder taken from reference TRBV19 and TRBJ2-5, is DGGITQSPKYLFRKEGQNVTLSCEQNLNHDAMYWYRQDPGQGLRLIYYSQIVNDFQKGDIAEGYSVSREKKESFPLTVTSAQKNPTAFYLCASRISGGGAETQYFGPGTRLLVL.

This clone was seen more than once but under ten times. The genes are TRBV29-1 and TRBJ2-1; TRBD2 is a possible D gene (6 bases). The CDR3 has 15 residues. Germline assignment: CDR1 SQVTM and CDR2 ANQGSEA. V was clipped by 4 bases and J by 0 bases, with 13 bases between them. The CDR3 here is CSVAPSASSYNEQFF. CDR3 in DNA: TGCAGCGTTGCCCCTAGCGCGAGCTCCTACAATGAGCAGTTCTTC.

The genes are TRBV7-9 and TRBJ1-1, with TRBD1 identical over 7 bases. Looked up from germline, CDR1 is SEHNR and CDR2 is FQNEAQ (reference sequence). The CDR3 covers 15 residues. With V trimmed by 8 bases and J by 6 bases, 15 bases remained unmatched. CDR3 sequence: CASGYSRQGSSEAFF. The CDR3 bases are TGTGCCAGCGGTTATTCAAGACAGGGAAGTTCTGAAGCTTTCTTT.

The chain recombines TRBV5-1 with TRBJ2-1; no clear D gene. This CDR3 contains 11 residues. CDR1 and CDR2 from the germline V gene are SGHRS and YFSETQ. The V end lost 3 bases, the J end lost 7 bases, and 5 bases lay between the germline ends. CDR3 residues: CASSYSNEQFF. CDR3 nucleotides: TGCGCCAGCAGCTACAGTAATGAGCAGTTCTTC.

This chain connects TRBV3-1 (or the pseudogene TRBV3-2) to TRBJ2-5, with 8 bases identical to TRBD1. J lost 6 bases, V lost 7 bases, and 10 bases had no gene match. Germline V gene data show CDR1 as LGHDT and CDR2 as YNNKEL (reference sequence). This CDR3 has 14 amino acids. CDR3 nucleotides: TGTGCCAGCACCGGCAGGCAGGGGGCACAGACCCAGTACTTC. This translates into CASTGRQGAQTQYF.

J is TRBJ1-1 and V is TRBV27; 7 bases fit TRBD1. Germline V gene lookup returns CDR1 MNHEY and CDR2 SMNVEV (reference sequence). J gave up 0 bases and V 5 bases, and 9 bases lay outside the gene matches. This CDR3 has 16 amino acids. CDR3 nucleotides: TGTGCCAGCAGTAAAAGAAGGGACAGCCTGAACACTGAAGCTTTCTTT. Its translation: CASSKRRDSLNTEAFF.

This clone was seen a few times. The chain carries TRBV10-1 and TRBJ2-2, with TRBD2 as a possible D gene (5 bases). V dropped 7 bases and J dropped 8 bases, with 14 bases sitting between them. Germline V gene data show CDR1 as WNHNN and CDR2 as SYGVQD (reference sequence). There are 13 residues in the CDR3. The CDR3 region is CASTGLQGGELFF. CDR3 sequence (DNA): TGCGCCAGCACTGGACTTCAAGGGGGGGAGCTGTTTTTT.

The rearrangement links TRBV29-1 to TRBJ1-1; TRBD1 matches 7 bases. This CDR3 comprises 13 residues. Germline lookup yields CDR1 SQVTM and CDR2 ANQGSEA. V dropped 5 bases and J dropped 10; count of bases not matched to a gene: 13. CDR3 DNA: TGCAGCGTTAGAACGGGACAGTCAGGGGGAGCTTTCTTT. This encodes CSVRTGQSGGAFF.

J is TRBJ1-6 and V is TRBV2; D not certain. Trimming stripped 5 bases from V and 7 bases from J, with 9 bases between. Germline-derived CDR1 and CDR2 are SNHLY and FYNNEI. The length of the CDR3 is 13 residues. CDR3 protein: CASSPGSNSPLHF. In DNA, the CDR3 is TGTGCCAGCAGTCCGGGGTCGAATTCACCCCTCCACTTT.

The chain carries TRBV18 and TRBJ2-7; D remains unclear. The CDR3 contains 12 residues. Germline CDR1 reads KGHSH; CDR2 reads LQKENI. V lost 3 bases to trimming and J lost 4 bases, with 7 bases between them. The CDR3 sequence is CASSPQWYEQYF. The CDR3 bases are TGTGCCAGCTCACCCCAGTGGTACGAGCAGTACTTC.

V and J are TRBV18 and TRBJ2-7; D perhaps matches TRBD1 (6 bases). The V end was cut by 4 bases, the J end by 0 bases, with 10 bases between. Per the germline V gene, CDR1 is KGHSH and CDR2 is LQKENI. The CDR3 extends over 14 amino acids. CDR3 loop: CASSQVDSSYEQYF. CDR3 bases: TGTGCCAGCTCACAAGTGGACAGCTCCTACGAGCAGTACTTC.

In nucleotides, the CDR3 is TGTGCTAGTGCCGTCCCAGGGAAAAACACCGGGGAGCTGTTTTTT. It translates to CASAVPGKNTGELFF. The V gene is TRBV12-5, the J gene TRBJ2-2; a weak D match, TRBD1 (5 bases). The germline V and J ends were trimmed by 7 bases and 2 bases, with 14 bases remaining between them. CDR3 length: 15 residues. CDR1 LGHNT and CDR2 FRNRAP come from the germline V gene.

In its sample, this clone was seen once. This chain connects TRBV11-2 to TRBJ2-5; D remains unclear. The CDR3 covers 12 residues. CDR1 SGHAT and CDR2 FQNNGV come from the germline V gene. The V end was cut by 5 bases, the J end by 5 bases, with 9 bases between. The CDR3: CASSPHRETQYF. The CDR3 DNA follows: TGTGCCAGCAGCCCCCATCGGGAGACCCAGTACTTC.

This chain uses TRBV3-1 (or the pseudogene TRBV3-2) with TRBJ1-1; 7 nucleotides match TRBD1. The ends lost 4 bases at V and 9 bases at J; junction bases unmatched: 14. The CDR3 runs to 15 residues. Germline CDR1 LGHDT, CDR2 YNNKEL (reference sequence). CDR3 nucleotides: TGTGCCAGCAGCCTTGGGGAAGCCGGGACAGCTAAAGCTTTCTTT. It specifies CASSLGEAGTAKAFF.

The rearrangement links TRBV11-2 to TRBJ2-5, with 11 bases identical to TRBD2. V trimming: 2 bases; J trimming: 8 bases; junction bases outside the gene matches: 7. The CDR3 is made up of 15 amino acids. CDR1 and CDR2 (germline): SGHAT, FQNNGV. As DNA, the CDR3 is TGTGCCAGCAGCTTAAATAGCGGGGGGGCTGGCACCCAGTACTTC. This codes for CASSLNSGGAGTQYF.

This clone was recorded once. The V and J genes are TRBV6-5 and TRBJ1-6, with a weak D call TRBD1 (5 bases). This CDR3 is 15 amino acids long. Germline V lookup: CDR1 MNHEY, CDR2 SVGAGI. The germline V and J ends were trimmed by 4 bases and 8 bases, with 15 bases remaining between them. This CDR3 reads CASSSDWGGYSPLHF. In DNA form, the CDR3 reads TGTGCCAGCAGTTCCGATTGGGGGGGTTATTCACCCCTCCACTTT.

This rearrangement joins TRBV12-3 or TRBV12-4 to TRBJ1-2; D gene uncertain. This CDR3 is built from 12 residues. Trimming took 3 bases from V and 8 from J, leaving 10 bases between them. CDR3 bases: TGTGCCAGCAGTTTTGCGGGTCGAGGCTACACCTTC. Translation gives CASSFAGRGYTF.